The 5 T cell receptor beta chains presented below share a single source sample, sequenced in a study of blood T cell repertoires in COVID-19 (dated by TCRdb to between 2020 and 2021). Library prep was done by the immunoSEQ multiplex PCR assay. Imported from immuneACCESS, the table was reduced by TCRdb to in-frame sequences with V and J called. These copies leave out some clones; in studies compared against another copy, an unresolved V gene accounts for under half, and the cause of the remainder is not known. Here the sample has roughly 97,000 clones; 85% to 90% occur a single time. The ten largest clones capture roughly 4.6% of the sample. The specimen was peripheral blood. The source is a human donor in a cohort sampled during active COVID-19.

The V gene is TRBV4-1, the J gene TRBJ2-4; 7 nucleotides agree with TRBD1. CDR1 and CDR2 (germline): MGHRA, YSYEKL. Trimming at V came to 4 bases and at J to 4 bases, leaving 7 bases not matched to a gene. This CDR3 has 15 amino acids. For the CDR3, the DNA is TGCGCCAGCAGCCCGGAAGGGGGCCCGAAAAACATTCAGTACTTC. This translates into CASSPEGGPKNIQYF.

The chain combines TRBV3-1 (or the pseudogene TRBV3-2) with TRBJ2-5, with TRBD2 as a possible D gene (5 bases). This CDR3 is built from 15 residues. Germline V gives CDR1 LGHDT, CDR2 YNNKEL (reference sequence). V dropped 3 bases and J dropped 5 bases, with 16 bases sitting between them. CDR3 coding DNA: TGTGCCAGCAGCCAGTTAGACCCGACGGGGGAGACCCAGTACTTC. This translates into CASSQLDPTGETQYF.

This chain joins TRBV11-2 and TRBJ2-2; 7 bases line up with TRBD1. With 3 bases clipped from V and 6 bases from J, the junction kept 7 bases outside the gene matches. The germline V gene encodes CDR1 SGHAT and CDR2 FQNNGV. The CDR3 has 15 residues. As DNA, the CDR3 is TGTGCCAGCAGCTTTCTAGGGGGCTCGCCCGGGGAGCTGTTTTTT. Translated: CASSFLGGSPGELFF.

This clone was recorded only once. The V gene is TRBV6-6, the J gene TRBJ1-5; D possibly corresponds to TRBD1 (5 bases). This CDR3 comprises 14 residues. The V gene lost 0 bases and the J gene lost 5 bases, with 8 bases spanning the gap. The germline V gene has CDR1 MNHNY and CDR2 SVGAGI (reference sequence). Here the CDR3 DNA reads TGTGCCAGCAGTTACTCGAGCAGGGATCAGCCCCAGCATTTT. This codes for CASSYSSRDQPQHF.

This clone was picked up one time. The CDR3 region is CASSPDSNEKLFF. CDR3 in DNA: TGTGCCAGCTCACCGGACAGTAATGAAAAACTGTTTTTT. The chain joins TRBV18 to TRBJ1-4, with a possible D match to TRBD1 (6 bases). Germline V gene data show CDR1 as KGHSH and CDR2 as LQKENI. The CDR3 is 13 amino acids. The ends were cut back, 3 bases at V and 4 bases at J, with 6 bases in the middle.